A single sample is the source of the 5 T cell receptor beta chains below, sequenced in a study of blood T cells in healthy people across ages. Primers used in a second PCR of roughly 6 to 12 cycles were a sample-barcoded 5' primer and a J-beta primer mix. From the 5' RACE reads, TCRdb called clonotypes with MiXCR, one entry per CDR3 protein. The table includes about 780,000 distinct CDR3 sequences, roughly 46% detected once. The sequencing input was blood. The receptors stem from a man older than 75 in good health.

This chain links TRBV7-2 with TRBJ1-1; D not certain. The CDR3 covers 16 residues. With 6 bases removed from V and 2 bases from J, the gap between germline ends came to 19 bases. Per germline, CDR1 SGHTA and CDR2 FQGNSA. CDR3 bases: TGTGCCAGCAGGAATACCGGGAGACGGGAAAACACTGAAGCTTTCTTT. Its translation is CASRNTGRRENTEAFF.

This clonotype was found a few times. The chain is built from TRBV5-1 and TRBJ2-1; 8 nucleotides align to TRBD2. TRBJ2-7 explains the end of the DNA better; the J call may be wrong. Per germline, CDR1 SGHRS and CDR2 YFSETQ. This CDR3 has 18 residues. DNA of the CDR3: TGCGCCAGCAGCTTTGGTAGCGTTTCGGGACTAGAGTACAATGAGCAGTACTTC. Its protein product is CASSFGSVSGLEYNEQYF.

A word on this clonotype: This may stem from a read error, because a much larger clone lies one nucleotide away. The V call is TRBV7-9, the J call TRBJ1-2, with a weak D call TRBD1 (5 bases). The V gene's germline CDR1 is SEHNR and CDR2 FQNEAQ (reference sequence). The CDR3 length is 15 residues. The CDR3 reads CVSSPPQGINYGYTF. CDR3 DNA: TGTGTCAGCAGCCCCCCTCAGGGAATTAACTATGGCTACACCTTC. The variable domain in full, with the rest retrieved from reference TRBV7-9 and TRBJ1-2, is DTGVSQNPRHKITKRGQNVTFRCDPISEHNRLYWYRQTLGQGPEFLTYFQNEAQLEKSRLLSDRFSAERPKGSFSTLEIQRTEQGDSAMYLCVSSPPQGINYGYTFGSGTRLTVV.

This rearrangement joins TRBV29-1 to TRBJ2-1; 12 nucleotides agree with TRBD2. The CDR3 loop spans 15 amino acids. Germline V gene lookup returns CDR1 SQVTM and CDR2 ANQGSEA. V lost 3 bases to trimming and J lost 10 bases; unmatched junction nucleotides: 10. The DNA of the CDR3 is TGCAGCGTTGATATGGGACTAGCGGGTGTCGGGGAGCAGTTCTTC. Protein sequence: CSVDMGLAGVGEQFF.

V and J are TRBV9 and TRBJ1-4; unclear D gene. CDR1 and CDR2 from the germline V gene are SGDLS and YYNGEE. There are 14 residues in the CDR3. The germline V and J ends were trimmed by 0 bases and 8 bases, with 11 bases remaining between them. CDR3 loop: CASSVAGGGEKLFF. The CDR3 coding sequence is TGTGCCAGCAGCGTAGCGGGCGGAGGCGAAAAACTGTTTTTT.